These 11 T cell receptor beta chains originate from one sample sequenced in a study of blood T cell repertoires in COVID-19. Clones were read by immunoSEQ multiplex PCR, and TCRdb kept only the in-frame ones, dropping some. The sample lists fewer than 350,000 clones; about 89% were seen once. The sample consisted of PBMCs or T cells enriched from blood (not recorded which). The receptors were gathered from a woman between 35 and 50 years old who had recovered from COVID-19.

The chain employs TRBV24-1 and TRBJ1-2; D uncertain. The V gene lost 9 bases and the J gene lost 4 bases, with 11 bases spanning the gap. Looked up from germline, CDR1 is KGHDR and CDR2 is SFDVKD. This CDR3 comprises 12 residues. The DNA of the CDR3 is TGTGCCACCCCCCTGCGCGGCTATGGCTACACCTTC. This sequence encodes CATPLRGYGYTF.

The chain combines TRBV5-4 with TRBJ2-2, with 9 nucleotides matching TRBD2. Germline V gene lookup returns CDR1 SGHNT and CDR2 YYREEE (reference sequence). The CDR3 runs 18 residues. V gave up 2 bases and J gave up 4 bases; unmatched junction bases: 12. For the CDR3, the DNA is TGTGCCAGCAGCTTAAGAGCGGGAGGCACCCCGGGCACCGGGGAGCTGTTTTTT. Translation: CASSLRAGGTPGTGELFF.

This clone is a singleton in its sample. J is TRBJ2-2 and V is TRBV5-1; 7 bases are a match to TRBD2. With V trimmed by 3 bases and J by 3 bases, 14 bases remained unmatched. There are 18 residues in the CDR3. Germline CDR1 SGHRS, CDR2 YFSETQ. CDR3: CASSSTRRMAGDTGELFF. DNA of the CDR3: TGCGCCAGCAGCTCCACTCGCAGAATGGCGGGGGACACCGGGGAGCTGTTTTTT.

The V and J genes are TRBV19 and TRBJ2-5, with 7 bases identical to TRBD2. The V and J ends lost 5 bases and 0 bases, in that order; junction bases with no gene match: 6. There are 15 residues in the CDR3. Germline CDR1 LNHDA, CDR2 SQIVND (reference sequence). The CDR3 DNA follows: TGTGCCAGTAGTCCTAGCGGAACCTACCAAGAGACCCAGTACTTC. Residues: CASSPSGTYQETQYF.

The chain links TRBV7-9 to TRBJ2-7; maybe TRBD2 (6 bases). In germline, CDR1 is SEHNR, CDR2 FQNEAQ (reference sequence). The CDR3 consists of 15 residues. V lost 6 bases and J lost 5, with 20 bases in between. CDR3 protein: CASSPRGTQSNEQYF. The CDR3 DNA is TGTGCCAGCAGTCCACGCGGGACCCAGTCCAACGAGCAGTACTTC.

This chain connects TRBV4-1 to TRBJ2-3; D might be TRBD2 (6 bases). V was cut by 5 bases and J by 3 bases, with 12 bases left in between. Germline V gene data show CDR1 as MGHRA and CDR2 as YSYEKL. The CDR3 totals 14 residues. The CDR3 coding sequence is TGCGCCAGCAGCATGACACTAGCAACAGATACGCAGTATTTT. As protein: CASSMTLATDTQYF.

This chain links TRBV6-5 with TRBJ1-1; TRBD1 might be the D (6 bases). CDR3 length equals 15 residues. Germline V gene data show CDR1 as MNHEY and CDR2 as SVGAGI. The V end lost 4 bases, the J end lost 4 bases, and 16 bases lay between the germline ends. In DNA form, the CDR3 reads TGTGCCAGCAGTTTAGGACAGCCAAGGGGCACTGAAGCTTTCTTT. It encodes CASSLGQPRGTEAFF.

The chain links TRBV5-8 to TRBJ2-7, with TRBD1 matching 9 bases. The V gene's germline CDR1 is SGHTS and CDR2 YDEGEE. The CDR3 is 15 residues long. V dropped 3 bases and J dropped 6; count of bases not matched to a gene: 10. This CDR3 reads CASSSPDRGEREQYF. In nucleotides, the CDR3 is TGTGCCAGCAGCTCCCCGGACAGGGGAGAACGCGAGCAGTACTTC.

The V call is TRBV2, the J call TRBJ1-2, with D tentatively TRBD1 (5 bases). CDR1 is SNHLY and CDR2 is FYNNEI in the germline V gene. This CDR3 has 14 amino acids. Trimming took 6 bases from V and 4 from J, leaving 15 bases between them. The DNA of the CDR3 is TGTGCCAGCAGGGACACGGGCAGAGGCTATGGCTACACCTTC. As protein: CASRDTGRGYGYTF.

This clone has only one observation. The chain has TRBV20-1 and TRBJ2-5, with 9 bases that match TRBD2. CDR1 and CDR2 (germline): DFQATT, SNEGSKA (reference sequence). Trimming took 3 bases from V and 5 from J; bases not matched to a gene: 7. The CDR3 spans 14 residues. DNA for the CDR3: TGCAGTGCTAGTTTGCGGGAGGGAAGGGAGACCCAGTACTTC. Translation: CSASLREGRETQYF.

This rearrangement joins TRBV19 to TRBJ1-2, with a possible D match to TRBD1 (5 bases). The CDR3 spans 15 residues. The V end lost 3 bases, the J end lost 6 bases, and 17 bases lay between the germline ends. CDR1 is LNHDA and CDR2 is SQIVND in the germline V gene (reference sequence). The chain's CDR3 is CASSIFRAGMNGYTF. DNA for the CDR3: TGTGCCAGTAGTATTTTTAGGGCAGGGATGAATGGCTACACCTTC.